The sequence of this T cell receptor beta chain was determined in a study of shared clonotypes between healthy human individuals. Findings of the study overall: Naive subsets tended to show greater estimated richness than memory subsets.

Per the germline V gene, CDR1 is MNHNS and CDR2 is SASEGT. V was pared by 1 base and J by 4 bases, with 4 bases of the junction left unmatched. This CDR3 comprises 14 residues. The method was immunoSEQ multiplex PCR; TCRdb's version includes in-frame clones alone and lacks a portion of them. The repertoire has about 2.4 million clones, roughly 92% of them found once; the top ten carry over 0.12%. Notes on this clone: What it binds is unknown.

The sequencing input was naive CD4+ T cells sorted from blood. Subset meaning: CD45RA+ positively selected. The V gene is TRBV6-1, the J gene TRBJ2-7, with TRBD2 identical over 7 bases. This TCR came from a man younger than 35 in good health. CDR3 in amino acids: CASSEVARGYEQYF. The DNA for the CDR3 is TGTGCCAGCAGTGAAGTGGCGCGGGGGTACGAGCAGTACTTC.